This TCR beta chain was retrieved from a study of metastatic and nonmetastatic thyroid tumors (dated by TCRdb to about 2020). Regarding the research as a whole: Repertoires were compared across peripheral blood and tumor or nodule tissue samples from malignant and benign thyroid patients.

This clone was picked up many times. The antigen it recognizes is unknown. No clone much larger than this one lies a single base away; base qualities are absent. From a lookup of the germline V gene, CDR1 and CDR2 are SGHRS and YFSETQ. Trimming removed 4 bases from V and 1 base from J, leaving 5 bases between the germline ends. The CDR3 runs 12 residues from the cysteine to the phenylalanine. The only DNA kept is the CDR3, 36 bases in frame from the first base. Library prep was done by PCR. Instrument on record: Illumina HiSeq 4000. High-throughput sequencing was used to profile the CDR3 region of the TCR beta-chain in every patient. As for how the authors treated the data: A classifier to discriminate distant-metastatic papillary thyroid cancer patients was built from CDR3 differences across clinicopathological groups. The Shannon index was used to assess repertoire diversity, and the Morisita-Horn index was used to assess tumor-blood repertoire similarity. The public reads were run again by TCRdb, first through fastp at Q25 and then through MiXCR, and only productive beta chains were kept. TCRdb assigned the V and J calls; the authors' analysis was not used. This sample comprises tens of thousands of clones, around 25% of them detected only once. The top ten constitute about 10% of the sample.

The study at large found these results: TCR beta diversity was reported as significantly higher in malignant tumors than in benign nodules, in both blood and tumor samples.

Before undergoing thyroid surgery, none of the patients had been given any kind of treatment. Using T-cell receptor beta sequencing, the study looked back at clinical samples from patients collected from about 2011 to 2018. This clonotype originated in a female donor with papillary thyroid cancer or a benign thyroid nodule (not recorded which). Some clones in this sample may be carry-over from other donors' samples. The chain couples TRBV5-1 to TRBJ1-1, with no D gene named confidently. Sequenced sample: blood. CDR3 loop: CASSVENTEAFF. DNA sequence: TGCGCCAGCAGCGTAGAGAACACTGAAGCTTTCTTT.